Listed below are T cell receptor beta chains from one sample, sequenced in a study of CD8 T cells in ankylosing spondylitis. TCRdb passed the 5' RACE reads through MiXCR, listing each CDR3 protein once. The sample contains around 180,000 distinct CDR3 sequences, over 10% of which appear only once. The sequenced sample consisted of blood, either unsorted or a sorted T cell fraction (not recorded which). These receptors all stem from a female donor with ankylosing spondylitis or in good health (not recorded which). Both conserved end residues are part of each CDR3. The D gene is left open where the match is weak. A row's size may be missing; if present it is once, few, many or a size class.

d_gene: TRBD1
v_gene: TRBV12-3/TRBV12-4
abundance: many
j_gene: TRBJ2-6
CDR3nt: TGTGCCAGCAGCCTGGGACAGAACTCACCTGGGGCCAACGTCCTGACTTTC
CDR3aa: CASSLGQNSPGANVLTF

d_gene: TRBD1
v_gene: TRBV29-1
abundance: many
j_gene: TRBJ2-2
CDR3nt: TGCAGCACCCAGGGACAGGGAAACACCGGGGAGCTGTTTTTT
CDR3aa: CSTQGQGNTGELFF

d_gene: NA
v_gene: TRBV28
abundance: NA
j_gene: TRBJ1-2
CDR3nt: TGTGCCAGCAGCGGGACAACTTATGGCTACACCTTC
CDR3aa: CASSGTTYGYTF

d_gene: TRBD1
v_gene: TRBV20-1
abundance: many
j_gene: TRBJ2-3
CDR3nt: TGCAGTGCTAGCTACTCGCCGGGACAGCGCACAGATACGCAGTATTTT
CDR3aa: CSASYSPGQRTDTQYF

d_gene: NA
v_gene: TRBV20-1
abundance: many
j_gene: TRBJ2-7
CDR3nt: TGCAGTCTGCTTAGTGGGTTTGAGCAGTACTTC
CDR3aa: CSLLSGFEQYF

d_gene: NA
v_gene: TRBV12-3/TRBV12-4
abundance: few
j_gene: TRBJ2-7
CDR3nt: TGTGCCAGCAGGTTCCCCCCGTCTCCGGGACTCCCCTCCTACGAGCAGTACTTC
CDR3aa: CASRFPPSPGLPSYEQYF

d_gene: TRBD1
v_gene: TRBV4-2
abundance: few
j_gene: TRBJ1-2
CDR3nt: TGTGCCAGCAGCCAAGATCGTGGACAGGGGAGTAATGGCTACACCTTC
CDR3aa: CASSQDRGQGSNGYTF

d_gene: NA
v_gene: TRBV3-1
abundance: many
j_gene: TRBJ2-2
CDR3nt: TGTGCCAGCAGCCATGGAGTCCGGAGGGCGAACACCGGGGAGCTGTTTTTT
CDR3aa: CASSHGVRRANTGELFF

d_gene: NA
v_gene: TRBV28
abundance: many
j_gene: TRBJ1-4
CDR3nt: TGTGCCAGCAACCTCAGGGGAGGGGAAAAACTGTTTTTT
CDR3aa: CASNLRGGEKLFF

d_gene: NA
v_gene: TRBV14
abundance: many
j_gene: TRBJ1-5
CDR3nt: TGTGCCAGCAGCCCCGACCGGGGGGCGAGTAATCAGCCCCAGCATTTT
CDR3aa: CASSPDRGASNQPQHF

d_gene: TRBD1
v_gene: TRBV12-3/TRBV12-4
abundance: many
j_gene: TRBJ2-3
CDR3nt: TGTGCCAGTATCCAGGGGGCCGAAGATACGCAGTATTTT
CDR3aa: CASIQGAEDTQYF

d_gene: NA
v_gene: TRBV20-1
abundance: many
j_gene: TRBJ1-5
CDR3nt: TGCAGTGCAGGGGAGGTCAATCAGCCCCAGCATTTT
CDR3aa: CSAGEVNQPQHF

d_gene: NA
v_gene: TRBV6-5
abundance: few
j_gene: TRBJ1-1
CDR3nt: TGTGCCAGCAGTTGGGACCTGAACACTGAAGCTTTCTTT
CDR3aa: CASSWDLNTEAFF

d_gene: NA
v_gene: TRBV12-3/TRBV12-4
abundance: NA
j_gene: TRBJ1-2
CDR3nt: TGTGCCAGCAGACTACAATGGGGAAGTAACTATGGCTACACCTTC
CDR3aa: CASRLQWGSNYGYTF

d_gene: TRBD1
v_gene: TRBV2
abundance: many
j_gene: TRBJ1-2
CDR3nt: TGTGCCAGCAGTGAATACAGCCGGGACAGGGCCCAATCTAACTATGGCTACACCTTC
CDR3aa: CASSEYSRDRAQSNYGYTF

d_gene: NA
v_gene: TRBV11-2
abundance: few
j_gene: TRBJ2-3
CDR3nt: TGTGCCAGCGGACGTAGGGGGGGTAGAGATACGCAGTATTTT
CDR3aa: CASGRRGGRDTQYF

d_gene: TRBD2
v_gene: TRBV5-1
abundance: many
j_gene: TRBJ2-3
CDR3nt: TGCGCCAGCAGCCTGGAGACTAGCGGGAGTTTGACAGATACGCAGTATTTT
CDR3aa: CASSLETSGSLTDTQYF

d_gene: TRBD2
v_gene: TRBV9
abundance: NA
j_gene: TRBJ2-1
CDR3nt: TGTGCCAGCAGAAGAGGACTAGCGGTTAACAATGAGCAGTTCTTC
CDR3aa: CASRRGLAVNNEQFF

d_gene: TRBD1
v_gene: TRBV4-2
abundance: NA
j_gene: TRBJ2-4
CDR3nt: TGTGCCAGCAGCCAGGGACAGGAGGGCTCGTGGCTAACCAAAAACATTCAGTACTTC
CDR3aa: CASSQGQEGSWLTKNIQYF

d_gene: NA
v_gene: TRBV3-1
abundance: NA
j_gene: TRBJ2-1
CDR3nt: TGTGCCAGCAGCAAAGATATACTTTGGACCTACAATGAGCAGTTCTTC
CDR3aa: CASSKDILWTYNEQFF

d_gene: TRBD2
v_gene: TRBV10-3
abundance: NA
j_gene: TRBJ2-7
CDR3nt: TGTGCCATCAGTGAGTCGAGCGGGAGGGCCTCCGAGCAGTACTTC
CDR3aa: CAISESSGRASEQYF

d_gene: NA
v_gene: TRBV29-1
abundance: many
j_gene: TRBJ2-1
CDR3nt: TGCAGCGTGGGGGGCCTCAGGGTACACAATGAGCAGTTCTTC
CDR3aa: CSVGGLRVHNEQFF

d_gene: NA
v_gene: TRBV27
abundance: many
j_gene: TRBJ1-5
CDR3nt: TGTGCCAGCAGTTTATTTGGAAAAGGGTGGTTTAGAAATCAGCCCCAGCATTTT
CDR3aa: CASSLFGKGWFRNQPQHF

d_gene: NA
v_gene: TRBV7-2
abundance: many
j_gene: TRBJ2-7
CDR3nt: TGTGCCAGCAGCTTAAACCGGGGCAGGGCCCCCGGATACGAGCAGTACTTC
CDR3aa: CASSLNRGRAPGYEQYF

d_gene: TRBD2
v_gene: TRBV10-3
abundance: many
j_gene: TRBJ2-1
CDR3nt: TGTGCCATCAAAGAGGCTAGCGGGAGGGCTCGGAAAAATGAGCAGTTCTTC
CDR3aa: CAIKEASGRARKNEQFF

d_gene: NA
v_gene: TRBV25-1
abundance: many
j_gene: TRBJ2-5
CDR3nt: TGTGCCAGCAAAGGGGTCGGAGAGACCCAGTACTTC
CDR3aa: CASKGVGETQYF

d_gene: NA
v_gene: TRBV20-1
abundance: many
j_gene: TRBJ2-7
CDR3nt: TGCAGTGCTAGAGATCGGCGGAGCTCCTACGAGCAGTACTTC
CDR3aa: CSARDRRSSYEQYF

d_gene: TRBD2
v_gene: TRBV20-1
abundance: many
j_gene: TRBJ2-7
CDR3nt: TGCAGTGCTAGAGATCCCGCTAGCGGGAGCTCCTACGAGCAGTACTTC
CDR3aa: CSARDPASGSSYEQYF

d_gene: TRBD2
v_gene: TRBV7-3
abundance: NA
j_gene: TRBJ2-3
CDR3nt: TGTGCCAGCAGCCCTAAGACTAGCGGGAAAAGGCGATTGGACACAGATACGCAGTATTTT
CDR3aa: CASSPKTSGKRRLDTDTQYF

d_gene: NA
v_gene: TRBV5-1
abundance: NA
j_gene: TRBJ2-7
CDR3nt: TGCGCCAGCAGAAGACCGGAGGCCTACGAGCAGTACTTC
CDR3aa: CASRRPEAYEQYF

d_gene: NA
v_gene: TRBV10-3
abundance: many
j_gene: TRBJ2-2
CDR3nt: TGTGCCACCGGGACACTCAACACCGGGGAGCTGTTTTTT
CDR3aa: CATGTLNTGELFF

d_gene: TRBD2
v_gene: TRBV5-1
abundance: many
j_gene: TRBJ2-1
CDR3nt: TGCGCCAGCAGCTTGGGTTCTGGCGGGAGCAATGAGCAGTTCTTC
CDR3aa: CASSLGSGGSNEQFF

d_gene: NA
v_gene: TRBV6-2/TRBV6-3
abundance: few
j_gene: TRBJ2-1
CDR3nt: TGTGCCAGCAGCGATGGACAGCCGCAGTTCTTC
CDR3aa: CASSDGQPQFF

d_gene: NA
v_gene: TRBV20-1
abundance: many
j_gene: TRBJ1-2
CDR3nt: TGCAGTGCTAAACCCCCCGCAGGGCCCTTGGCCTATGGCTACACCTTC
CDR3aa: CSAKPPAGPLAYGYTF

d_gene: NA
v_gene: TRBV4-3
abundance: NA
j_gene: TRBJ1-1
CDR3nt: TGCACCAGCAGCCCCTCACAGGGATTGAACTCTGAAGCTTTCTTT
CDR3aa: CTSSPSQGLNSEAFF

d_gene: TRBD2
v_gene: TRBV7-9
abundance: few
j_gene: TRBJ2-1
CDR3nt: TGTGCCAGCAGTTTATACGGGACTAGCGGTTATGAGCAGTTCTTC
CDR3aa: CASSLYGTSGYEQFF

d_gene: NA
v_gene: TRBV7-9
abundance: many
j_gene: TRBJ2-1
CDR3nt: TGTGCCAGCAGCCCCCTCGGGTCTGAGCAGTTCTTC
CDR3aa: CASSPLGSEQFF

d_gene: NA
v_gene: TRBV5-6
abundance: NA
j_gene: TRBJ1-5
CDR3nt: TGTGCCAGCAGCCTGACCCACTCATATAGCAATCAGCCCCAGCATTTT
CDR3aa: CASSLTHSYSNQPQHF

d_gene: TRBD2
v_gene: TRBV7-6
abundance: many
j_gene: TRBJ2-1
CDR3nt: TGTGCCAGCAGCCGTTCTTTTCTCCTAGCGGGAGGGAACAATGAGCAGTTCTTC
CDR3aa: CASSRSFLLAGGNNEQFF

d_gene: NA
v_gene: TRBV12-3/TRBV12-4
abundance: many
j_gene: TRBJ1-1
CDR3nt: TGTGCCAGCAGGGGGACGGTCGTAACTGAAGCTTTCTTT
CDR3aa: CASRGTVVTEAFF

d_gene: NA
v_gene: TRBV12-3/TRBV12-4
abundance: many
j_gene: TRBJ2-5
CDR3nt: TGTGCCAGCAGTTCGGCCTCAACGGGAGAGACCCAGTACTTC
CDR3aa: CASSSASTGETQYF

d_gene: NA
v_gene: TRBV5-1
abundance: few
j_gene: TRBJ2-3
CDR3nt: TGCGCCAGCAAGACTAGTTCCGTCACAGATACGCAGTATTTT
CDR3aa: CASKTSSVTDTQYF

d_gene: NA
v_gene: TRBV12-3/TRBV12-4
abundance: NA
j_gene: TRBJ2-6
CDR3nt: TGTGCCAGCAGACCAAGGGCTCTCTTGGGAGGGGCCAACGTCCTGACTTTC
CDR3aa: CASRPRALLGGANVLTF

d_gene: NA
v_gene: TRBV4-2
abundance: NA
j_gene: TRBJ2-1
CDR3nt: TGTGCCAGCAGCCAGGGGGACCGAGAGGCCTACAATGAGCAGTTCTTC
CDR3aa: CASSQGDREAYNEQFF

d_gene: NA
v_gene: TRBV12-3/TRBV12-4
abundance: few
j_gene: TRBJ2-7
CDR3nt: TGTGCCAGCAGTTTAGCTGGTCTCCCGGGGGAGCAGTACTTC
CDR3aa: CASSLAGLPGEQYF

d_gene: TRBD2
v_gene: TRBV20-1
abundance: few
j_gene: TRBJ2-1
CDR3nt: TGCAGGGGGACTAGCGGGAGCTATGAGCAGTTCTTC
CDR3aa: CRGTSGSYEQFF

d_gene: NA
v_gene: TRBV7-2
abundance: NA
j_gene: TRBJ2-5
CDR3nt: TGTGCCAGCAGCTTAGGATTACAGAACCAAGAGACCCAGTACTTC
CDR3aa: CASSLGLQNQETQYF

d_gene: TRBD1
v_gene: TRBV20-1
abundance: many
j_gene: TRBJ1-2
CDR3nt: TGCAGTGCTCAGGACAGGGGGCGTTCGAACTATGGCTACACCTTC
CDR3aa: CSAQDRGRSNYGYTF

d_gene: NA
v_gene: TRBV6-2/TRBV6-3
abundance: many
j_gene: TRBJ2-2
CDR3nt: TGTGCCAGCGAGGGTTATGACGGGGGCACCGGGGAGCTGTTTTTT
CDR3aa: CASEGYDGGTGELFF

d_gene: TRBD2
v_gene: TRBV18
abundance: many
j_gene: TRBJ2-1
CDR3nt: TGTGCCAGCTCACCCGCGGGAGTGAAAAATGAGCAGTTCTTC
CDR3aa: CASSPAGVKNEQFF

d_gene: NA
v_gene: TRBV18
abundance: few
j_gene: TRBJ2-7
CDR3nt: TGTGCCAGCTCACAAACCCCGACCTACGAGCAGTACTTC
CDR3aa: CASSQTPTYEQYF

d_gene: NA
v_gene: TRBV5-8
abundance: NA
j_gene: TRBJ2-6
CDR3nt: TGTGCCAGCAGCTTGGGATACGCTGGGGCCAACGTCCTGACTTTC
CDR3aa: CASSLGYAGANVLTF

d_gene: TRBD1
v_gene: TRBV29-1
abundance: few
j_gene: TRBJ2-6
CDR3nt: TGCAGCGTTTCCCCGGGACAGGGGGCGATCACTGGGGCCAACGTCCTGACTTTC
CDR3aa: CSVSPGQGAITGANVLTF

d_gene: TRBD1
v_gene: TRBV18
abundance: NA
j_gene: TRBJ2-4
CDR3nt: TGTGCCAGCTCACCCCGCGACAGGGGAAGTGCCAAAAACATTCAGTACTTC
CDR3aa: CASSPRDRGSAKNIQYF

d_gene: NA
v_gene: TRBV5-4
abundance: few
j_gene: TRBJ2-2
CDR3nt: TGTGCCAGCAGCCTACCGACTGACCGAATATCCGGGGAGCTGTTTTTT
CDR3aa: CASSLPTDRISGELFF

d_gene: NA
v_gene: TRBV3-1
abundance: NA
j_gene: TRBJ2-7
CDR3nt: TGTGCCTGCAGCCAAAGAAGCGGAGTACAATACGAGCAGTACTTC
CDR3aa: CACSQRSGVQYEQYF

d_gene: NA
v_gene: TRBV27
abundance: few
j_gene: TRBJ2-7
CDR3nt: TGTGCCAGCAGTTTTCAGGGACAAGGGCAGTACTTC
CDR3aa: CASSFQGQGQYF

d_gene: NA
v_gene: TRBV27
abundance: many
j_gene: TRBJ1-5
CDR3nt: TGTGCCAGCAGCCACCGGACCGGTAGCAATCAGCCCCAGCATTTT
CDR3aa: CASSHRTGSNQPQHF

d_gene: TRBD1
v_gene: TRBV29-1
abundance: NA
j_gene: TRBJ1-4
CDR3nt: TGCAGCGTCACCCGGACAGGGACGAGAGAAAAACTGTTTTTT
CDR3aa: CSVTRTGTREKLFF

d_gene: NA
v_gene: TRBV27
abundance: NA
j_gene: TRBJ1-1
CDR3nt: TGTGCCAGCAGTCTTTCACCGACAGTGAACACTGAAGCTTTCTTT
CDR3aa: CASSLSPTVNTEAFF